The rows below give T cell receptor beta chains drawn from one sample of a study of T cell changes during pregnancy in multiple sclerosis. This table comes from immunoSEQ multiplex PCR, and its TCRdb copy is limited to in-frame clones, with some not included. This table holds around 50,000 clones, 93% found once. The sequencing used CD8+ T cells from peripheral blood mononuclear cells, collected in the second trimester of pregnancy. These receptors originate from a female donor with multiple sclerosis, enrolled in a pregnancy study. Each CDR3 is given with its conserved first and last residue. A D gene is named only where the DNA matches it firmly. The size of a clone is reported for some rows only, either as once, few or many, or as a class for expanded clones.

V gene	clone size	J gene	CDR3 length	D gene	CDR3 DNA	CDR3 protein
TRBV29-1	NA	TRBJ2-1	14	NA	TGCAGCGTCACTAGCCTTTACTCCTACAATGAGCAGTTCTTC	CSVTSLYSYNEQFF
TRBV7-3	NA	TRBJ2-5	14	TRBD2	TGTGCCAGCAGCTTGGCGGGGGAACCAGAGACCCAGTACTTC	CASSLAGEPETQYF
TRBV29-1	NA	TRBJ2-3	15	NA	TGCAGCGTTGAAGATCTGGCCCGAGGAGCAGATACGCAGTATTTT	CSVEDLARGADTQYF
TRBV27	NA	TRBJ2-1	16	TRBD2	TGTGCCAGCAGTTCCCCACTAGCGGGCTCCTACAATGAGCAGTTCTTC	CASSSPLAGSYNEQFF
TRBV7-8	NA	TRBJ2-7	14	NA	TGTGCCAGCAGCTCCCCCCCCAGAACCTACGAGCAGTACTTC	CASSSPPRTYEQYF
TRBV4-3	NA	TRBJ2-1	14	NA	TGCGCCAGCAGCCAAGACTCGACGGGGTATGAGCAGTTCTTC	CASSQDSTGYEQFF
TRBV4-1	NA	TRBJ1-5	14	NA	TGCGCCAGCAGCCAAGAGGGGGCTTATCAGCCCCAGCATTTT	CASSQEGAYQPQHF
TRBV19	NA	TRBJ2-6	15	TRBD1	TGTGCCAGCGACAGGGTAGGCTCTGGGGCCAACGTCCTGACTTTC	CASDRVGSGANVLTF
TRBV29-1	NA	TRBJ1-4	17	TRBD1	TGCAGCGTTGAAGATCGGGACAGGGAAGCGGCGGGGGAAAAACTGTTTTTT	CSVEDRDREAAGEKLFF
TRBV9	NA	TRBJ2-7	15	TRBD1	TGTGCCAGCACCCCAAGTTCAGGACAGGGGGACGAGCAGTACTTC	CASTPSSGQGDEQYF
TRBV19	NA	TRBJ2-3	14	TRBD1	TGTGCCAGTACTGACAGGGAAGACACAGATACGCAGTATTTT	CASTDREDTDTQYF
TRBV2	NA	TRBJ2-7	15	NA	TGTGCCAGCAGAATCTCATGGGCAGTAAACTACGAGCAGTACTTC	CASRISWAVNYEQYF
TRBV28	once	TRBJ1-2	15	NA	TGTGCCAGCAGTTTAAAAGGCGGGTGGGTCTATGGCTACACCTTC	CASSLKGGWVYGYTF
TRBV2	few	TRBJ2-7	13	NA	TGTGCCAGCAGTGACTACAGGAACTACGAGCAGTACTTC	CASSDYRNYEQYF
TRBV6-1	NA	TRBJ1-5	16	NA	TGTGCCAGCAGTGAATGGGCCCAGGGTAGCAATCAGCCCCAGCATTTT	CASSEWAQGSNQPQHF
TRBV13	NA	TRBJ2-5	14	NA	TGTGCCAGCAGCTCAGGACTGAAGCGAGAGACCCAGTACTTC	CASSSGLKRETQYF
TRBV27	once	TRBJ2-1	14	TRBD2	TGTGCCAGCAGTTTGGGGGGGGTCTACAATGAGCAGTTCTTC	CASSLGGVYNEQFF
TRBV10-3	NA	TRBJ2-7	18	TRBD2	TGTGCCATCAGTCGCTTCGGCACTAGCGGGGGGGGATCCTACGAGCAGTACTTC	CAISRFGTSGGGSYEQYF
TRBV27	NA	TRBJ2-2	12	NA	TGTGCCAGCAGCCTTCGGGGCGGGGAGCTGTTTTTT	CASSLRGGELFF
TRBV25-1	NA	TRBJ1-5	15	NA	TGTGCCAGCAGTGAGGAGGGCCTCTTCAATCAGCCCCAGCATTTT	CASSEEGLFNQPQHF
TRBV4-1	NA	TRBJ1-2	14	NA	TGCGCCAGCAGCCCAAGAGGGGGTCCCTATGGCTACACCTTC	CASSPRGGPYGYTF
TRBV6-7	NA	TRBJ1-5	16	NA	TGTGCCAGCAGTTACTCGAACACGGGAGGCTCTCAGCCCCAGCATTTT	CASSYSNTGGSQPQHF
TRBV4-2	NA	TRBJ1-1	16	NA	TGTGCCAGCAGCCAACCCGTCAGGGTATCGGACACTGAAGCTTTCTTT	CASSQPVRVSDTEAFF
TRBV7-2	NA	TRBJ1-2	14	TRBD1	TGTGCCAGCAGCGCGGACAGGGGGCTTTATGGCTACACCTTC	CASSADRGLYGYTF
TRBV7-9	NA	TRBJ1-5	15	TRBD1	TGTGCCAGCAGCTTGGAGGGGGCAGGGAATCAGCCCCAGCATTTT	CASSLEGAGNQPQHF
TRBV27	NA	TRBJ1-1	14	NA	TGTGCCAGCAGTTTACTACCGACAGCCACTGAAGCTTTCTTT	CASSLLPTATEAFF